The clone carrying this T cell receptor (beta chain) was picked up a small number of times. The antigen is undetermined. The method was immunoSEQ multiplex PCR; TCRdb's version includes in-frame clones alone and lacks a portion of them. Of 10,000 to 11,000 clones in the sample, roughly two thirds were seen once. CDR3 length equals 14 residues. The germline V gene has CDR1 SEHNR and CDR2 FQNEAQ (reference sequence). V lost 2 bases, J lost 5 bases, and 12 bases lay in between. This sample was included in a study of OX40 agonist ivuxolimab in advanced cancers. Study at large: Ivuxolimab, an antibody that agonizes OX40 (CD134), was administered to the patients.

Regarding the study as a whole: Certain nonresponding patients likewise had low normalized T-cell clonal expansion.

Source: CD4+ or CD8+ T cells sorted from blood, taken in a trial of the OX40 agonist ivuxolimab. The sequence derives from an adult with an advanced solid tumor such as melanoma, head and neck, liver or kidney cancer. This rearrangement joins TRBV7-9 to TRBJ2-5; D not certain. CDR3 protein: CASSLILNRETQYF. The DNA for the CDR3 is TGTGCCAGCAGCTTAATTCTTAACCGGGAGACCCAGTACTTC.